The next 11 T cell receptor beta chains were all read from a single sample in a study of T cells in Graves' hyperthyroidism and ophthalmopathy. Amplified regions were TCR beta CDR3 sequences from RNA transcripts. TCR CDR3 regions were first amplified by RT-PCR with HTBI primers. TCRdb analysed the multiplex PCR reads with MiXCR anew, one entry per CDR3 protein. The table records about 570,000 distinct CDR3 sequences, approximately 44% of them present only once. Sequenced sample: peripheral blood or thyroid tissue (not recorded which). The receptors were sampled from an adult woman with Graves' disease, either hyperthyroidism or ophthalmopathy (not recorded which).

V and J are TRBV7-3 and TRBJ2-7; D not resolved. Germline V CDR1 and CDR2: SGHTA, FQGTGA. Trimming removed 5 bases from V and 0 bases from J, with 14 bases in between. The CDR3 spans 15 residues. The CDR3 sequence is CASSIDRKSSYEQYF. In DNA form, the CDR3 reads TGTGCCAGCAGCATCGATCGGAAGAGCTCCTACGAGCAGTACTTC. The whole variable domain, remainder taken from reference TRBV7-3 and TRBJ2-7, is GAGVSQTPSNKVTEKGKYVELRCDPISGHTALYWYRQSLGQGPEFLIYFQGTGAADDSGLPNDRFFAVRPEGSVSTLKIQRTERGDSAVYLCASSIDRKSSYEQYFGPGTRLTVT.

V is TRBV29-1 and J is TRBJ1-1, with D uncertain. Trimming left V 5 bases short and J 0 bases short, with 4 bases between. CDR1 SQVTM and CDR2 ANQGSEA come from the germline V gene. The CDR3 consists of 11 residues. The CDR3 here is CSVRVNTEAFF. As DNA, the CDR3 is TGCAGCGTTAGAGTGAACACTGAAGCTTTCTTT.

The rearrangement joins TRBV2 to TRBJ2-3; 9 nucleotides align to TRBD2. This CDR3 contains 16 residues. V lost 1 base and J lost 2; bases outside the gene matches: 4. In germline, CDR1 is SNHLY, CDR2 FYNNEI. DNA for the CDR3: TGTGCCAGCAGTGAAGGGAGACTAGCGGTCACAGATACGCAGTATTTT. This encodes CASSEGRLAVTDTQYF. Full variable domain (missing parts from reference TRBV2 and TRBJ2-3): EPEVTQTPSHQVTQMGQEVILRCVPISNHLYFYWYRQILGQKVEFLVSFYNNEISEKSEIFDDQFSVERPDGSNFTLKIRSTKLEDSAMYFCASSEGRLAVTDTQYFGPGTRLTVL.

About this clonotype: In this CDR3 the conserved last residue, phenylalanine or tryptophan, is missing, so a read error is likely. It is unclear where the CDR3 begins or ends on the DNA, so no DNA is shown, and the CDR3 is as TCRdb lists it. V and J are TRBV20-1 and TRBJ2-5; TRBD1, the table's D call, was not compared with the DNA. The germline CDR1 and CDR2 sequences are DFQATT and SNEGSKA (reference sequence). Both ends counted, the CDR3 spans 9 residues. The CDR3 sequence: CSAMGPSYS.

This chain uses TRBV29-1 with TRBJ2-7; 10 bases align to TRBD2. V lost 6 bases to trimming and J lost 2 bases; unmatched junction nucleotides: 4. CDR3 length: 13 amino acids. Germline V CDR1 and CDR2: SQVTM, ANQGSEA. The CDR3 bases are TGCAGCGTCGGCCTAGCGGGAGCCTACGAGCAGTACTTC. Protein sequence: CSVGLAGAYEQYF.

The J gene is TRBJ2-7, the V gene TRBV15; D call uncertain. Germline-derived CDR1 and CDR2 are LNHNV and YYDKDF (reference sequence). This CDR3 region has 13 residues. CDR3 in amino acids: CATQADSSYEQYF. The CDR3 DNA reads TGTGCGACCCAGGCAGATAGCTCCTACGAGCAGTACTTC. Full variable domain (rest looked up from reference TRBV15 and TRBJ2-7): DAMVIQNPRYQVTQFGKPVTLSCSQTLNHNVMYWYQQKSSQAPKLLFHYYDKDFNNEADTPDNFQSRRPNTSFCFLDIRSPGLGDTAMYLCATQADSSYEQYFGPGTRLTVT.

This chain uses TRBV7-9 with TRBJ1-4, with TRBD1 identical over 12 bases. V lost 5 bases and J lost 2; bases outside the gene matches: 9. Germline V gene lookup returns CDR1 SEHNR and CDR2 FQNEAQ (reference sequence). The CDR3 contains 18 residues. The CDR3 nucleotides read TGTGCCAGCAGCCCTACGCCGGGACAGGGGGCTACTAATGAAAAACTGTTTTTT. The encoded protein is CASSPTPGQGATNEKLFF.

This clonotype was seen at least ten times. The genes are TRBV7-9 and TRBJ2-7; 11 bases are a match to TRBD2. The CDR3 consists of 17 residues. Trimming removed 3 bases from V and 6 bases from J; junction bases left unmatched: 13. Germline CDR1 and CDR2: SEHNR and FQNEAQ (reference sequence). CDR3 loop: CASSFSLAGGPSGEQYF. The CDR3 DNA follows: TGTGCCAGCAGCTTTTCCTTAGCGGGAGGGCCCTCGGGCGAGCAGTACTTC.

The V call is TRBV28, the J call TRBJ1-4, with D possibly TRBD1 on 6 matching bases. Germline values: CDR1 MDHEN, CDR2 SYDVKM. The length of the CDR3 is 16 residues. Trimming cost V 3 bases and J 0 bases, with 11 bases left between them. The CDR3 here is CASSFAGGATNEKLFF. CDR3 coding DNA: TGTGCCAGCAGTTTTGCGGGGGGCGCAACTAATGAAAAACTGTTTTTT.

CDR3 protein: CSVVPDPDSGANVLTF. CDR3 bases: TGCAGCGTTGTCCCAGACCCCGACTCTGGGGCCAACGTCCTGACTTTC. This chain joins TRBV29-1 and TRBJ2-6, with D hard to call. The V gene lost 4 bases and the J gene lost 0 bases, with 13 bases spanning the gap. Looked up from germline, CDR1 is SQVTM and CDR2 is ANQGSEA. The CDR3 covers 16 residues.

This clonotype appeared a single time. The gene calls are TRBV7-9 and TRBJ1-6; weak D call: TRBD1 (6 bases). V dropped 4 bases and J dropped 7 bases, with 11 bases sitting between them. Germline assignment: CDR1 SEHNR and CDR2 FQNEAQ (reference sequence). The CDR3 has 14 residues. The CDR3, as DNA: TGTGCCAGCAGCTCCCTACAGGGAAATTCACCCCTCCACTTT. It codes for CASSSLQGNSPLHF.